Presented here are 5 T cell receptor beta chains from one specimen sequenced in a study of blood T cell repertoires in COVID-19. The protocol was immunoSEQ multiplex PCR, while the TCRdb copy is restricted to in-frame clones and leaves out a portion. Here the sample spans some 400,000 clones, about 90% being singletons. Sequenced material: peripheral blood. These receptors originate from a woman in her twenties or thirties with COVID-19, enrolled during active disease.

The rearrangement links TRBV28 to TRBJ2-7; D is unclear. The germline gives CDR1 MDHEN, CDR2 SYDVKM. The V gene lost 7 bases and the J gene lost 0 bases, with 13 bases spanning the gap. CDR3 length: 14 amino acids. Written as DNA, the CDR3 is TGTGCCAGCAATCCTATGCTTAGCTCCTACGAGCAGTACTTC. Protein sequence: CASNPMLSSYEQYF.

CDR3 in amino acids: CASSVEGGREQYF. For the CDR3, the DNA is TGTGCCAGCAGCGTAGAAGGCGGTCGGGAGCAGTACTTC. V gene TRBV9 combines with J gene TRBJ2-7; no firm D call. Trimming cost V 0 bases and J 7 bases, with 11 bases left between them. This CDR3 contains 13 residues. Germline lookup yields CDR1 SGDLS and CDR2 YYNGEE.

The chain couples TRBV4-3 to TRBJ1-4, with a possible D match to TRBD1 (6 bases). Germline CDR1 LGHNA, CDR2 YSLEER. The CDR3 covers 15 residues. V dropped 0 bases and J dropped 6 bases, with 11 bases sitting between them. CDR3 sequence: CASSQDMPGDEKLFF. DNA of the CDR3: TGCGCCAGCAGCCAAGATATGCCAGGGGATGAAAAACTGTTTTTT.

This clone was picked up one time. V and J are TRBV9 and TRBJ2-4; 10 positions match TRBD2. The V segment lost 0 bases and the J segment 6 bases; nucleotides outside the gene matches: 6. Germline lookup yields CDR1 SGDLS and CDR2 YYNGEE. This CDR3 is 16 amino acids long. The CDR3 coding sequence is TGTGCCAGCAGCGTAGGAATAGCGGGAGGCGTAAACATTCAGTACTTC. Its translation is CASSVGIAGGVNIQYF.

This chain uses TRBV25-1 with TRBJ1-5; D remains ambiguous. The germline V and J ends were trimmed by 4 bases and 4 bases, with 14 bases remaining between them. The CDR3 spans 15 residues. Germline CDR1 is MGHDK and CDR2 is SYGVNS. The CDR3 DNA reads TGTGCCAGCAGTGGGGGAGAGCTCCCAAATCAGCCCCAGCATTTT. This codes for CASSGGELPNQPQHF.